The 8 T cell receptor beta chains given below trace back to one sample, sequenced in a study of PD-1 blockade in classical Hodgkin lymphoma. There was relapse after autologous stem cell transplantation in every patient, and there was variation in brentuximab vedotin exposure. Sequenced by immunoSEQ multiplex PCR; TCRdb stores in-frame clones only, minus some. The data hold 40,000 or so clones, with roughly 78% observed a single time. The material was peripheral blood mononuclear cells (PBMCs), obtained at baseline. These receptors all come from a human donor with classical Hodgkin lymphoma.

J is TRBJ2-3 and V is TRBV5-4; D unresolved. The CDR3 spans 15 residues. Germline CDR1 SGHNT, CDR2 YYREEE (reference sequence). V lost 3 bases and J lost 1, with 12 bases in between. CDR3 DNA: TGTGCCAGCAGCTCCCTCCCCCAGGGCACAGATACGCAGTATTTT. As protein: CASSSLPQGTDTQYF.

The V gene is TRBV19, the J gene TRBJ2-1; D is unresolved. The CDR3 totals 15 residues. Per the germline V gene, CDR1 is LNHDA and CDR2 is SQIVND (reference sequence). V shed 4 bases and J shed 5 bases, with 15 bases lying between them. In DNA, the CDR3 is TGTGCCAGTAGTACCTCCTCGGCGGCCCACAATGAGCAGTTCTTC. Residues: CASSTSSAAHNEQFF.

This CDR3 reads CASSLLGRYGAPEAFF. Written as DNA, the CDR3 is TGTGCCAGCAGCTTATTGGGAAGGTATGGTGCCCCTGAAGCTTTCTTT. V gene TRBV11-2 combines with J gene TRBJ1-1, with D unclear. Trimming stripped 2 bases from V and 6 bases from J, with 19 bases between. In germline, CDR1 is SGHAT, CDR2 FQNNGV. This CDR3 is 16 amino acids long.

The V call is TRBV9, the J call TRBJ2-7; TRBD2 might be the D (6 bases). This CDR3 has 14 residues. Trimming removed 0 bases from V and 0 bases from J, with 7 bases in between. From germline, CDR1 is SGDLS and CDR2 YYNGEE. In DNA form, the CDR3 reads TGTGCCAGCAGCGTAGGGGGGGTCTCCTACGAGCAGTACTTC. This sequence encodes CASSVGGVSYEQYF.

V is TRBV12-5 and J is TRBJ1-2; TRBD1 matches 7 bases. Unmatched junction bases numbered 1, after V lost 0 bases and J lost 6 bases. From germline, CDR1 is LGHNT and CDR2 FRNRAP. The CDR3 has 13 residues. This CDR3 reads CASGLVQGNGYTF. In DNA form, the CDR3 reads TGTGCTAGTGGTTTGGTACAGGGGAATGGCTACACCTTC.

V usage is TRBV29-1 and J usage is TRBJ2-7; D is possibly TRBD1 (5 bases). V lost 5 bases to trimming and J lost 4 bases, with 12 bases between them. The germline V gene has CDR1 SQVTM and CDR2 ANQGSEA. The CDR3 consists of 12 residues. The DNA of the CDR3 is TGCAGCGTTAAACCGACAGTATACGAGCAGTACTTC. It codes for CSVKPTVYEQYF.

The genes are TRBV18 and TRBJ2-1; 11 bases are a match to TRBD2. Trimming removed 5 bases from V and 6 bases from J; junction bases left unmatched: 6. This CDR3 spans 15 amino acids. CDR1 KGHSH and CDR2 LQKENI come from the germline V gene. CDR3 nucleotide sequence: TGTGCCAGCTCAGGCGTAGCGGGGGGGCCCAATGAGCAGTTCTTC. Its translation: CASSGVAGGPNEQFF.

The chain combines TRBV5-1 with TRBJ1-2; D remains ambiguous. CDR1 is SGHRS and CDR2 is YFSETQ in the germline V gene. V lost 2 bases and J 3 bases, leaving 11 bases between the germline ends. The CDR3 has 14 amino acids. In DNA, the CDR3 is TGCGCCAGCAGCTTTGGGGAGGGTGACTATGGCTACACCTTC. This encodes CASSFGEGDYGYTF.